This is a list of T cell receptor beta chains from one sample in a study of regulatory T cells in long-lasting Graves disease. TCRdb passed the multiplex PCR reads through MiXCR, listing each CDR3 protein once. The table records fewer than 450,000 distinct CDR3 sequences, about 25% of them present only once. Source: peripheral blood mononuclear cells (PBMCs), taken when the disease was refractory, from a patient treated with antithyroid drugs. The receptors stem from a female donor with Graves disease. Both conserved end residues are trimmed from each CDR3. Some rows have no size entry. The others give once, few or many, or a class for an expanded clone.

j_call v_call clone_size cdr3_aa
TRBJ2-7 TRBV28 many ASSTAGREQY
TRBJ2-5 TRBV15 NA ATNQGLAGNQETQY
TRBJ2-7 TRBV6-2/TRBV6-3 few ASSPTGTSGYEQY
TRBJ2-7 TRBV20-1 few SASIVGRGSSYEQY
TRBJ2-2 TRBV15 few ATSRVTGATGELF
TRBJ1-1 TRBV30 NA AWRTQGARTEAF
TRBJ2-7 TRBV18 NA ASSSVWGSASYEQY
TRBJ2-7 TRBV6-2/TRBV6-3 many ASSYSRQSPYEQY
TRBJ1-1 TRBV6-1 few ASSTWTSNTEAF
TRBJ1-1 TRBV7-3 few ASSLIRQGNTEAF
TRBJ2-7 TRBV20-1 NA SARPDRGRGFYEQY
TRBJ2-5 TRBV7-9 few ASSLTGTIQETQY
TRBJ1-3 TRBV20-1 NA SARASIEQGSGNTIY
TRBJ2-7 TRBV11-2 NA ASSFLAGDYEQY
TRBJ1-5 TRBV30 few AWKRGGRGNQPQH
TRBJ2-2 TRBV7-3 few ASSLNRQSMNTGELF
TRBJ1-5 TRBV28 many ASRATGGLGNQPQH
TRBJ2-7 TRBV16 NA ASSQWEATYEQY
TRBJ2-4 TRBV7-9 NA ASSPRLASGRGVRNIQY
TRBJ2-2 TRBV7-9 NA ASSSALGTTRELF
TRBJ2-7 TRBV12-3/TRBV12-4 NA ASSPYGGTGAAYEQY
TRBJ1-1 TRBV4-3 NA ASSQGSQGLNTEAF
TRBJ2-6 TRBV11-2 few ASSLMLGGANVLT
TRBJ1-2 TRBV28 many AIPTGMDGYT
TRBJ2-1 TRBV28 NA ASSALGSGRANEQF
TRBJ2-7 TRBV20-1 many SAREEGSFGRQY
TRBJ2-7 TRBV4-1 few ASSRERAYEQY
TRBJ1-4 TRBV7-2 many ASSFRQTGETNEKLF
TRBJ2-1 TRBV27 NA ASSLSTGNEQF
TRBJ1-1 TRBV20-1 NA RQISNSNTEAF
TRBJ2-1 TRBV28 many ASSPLRGGSYNEQF
TRBJ2-2 TRBV4-3 few ASSLEREVWTGELF
TRBJ2-2 TRBV3-1 few ASSQLGGNTGELF
TRBJ1-5 TRBV27 few ASSPYWDRGYSNQPQH
TRBJ2-5 TRBV25-1 many ASSSFSLAEVRETQY
TRBJ1-1 TRBV6-1 many ASSTGMNTEAF
TRBJ2-7 TRBV4-1 few ASSLRWREASSYEQY
TRBJ1-5 TRBV10-3 NA AISEYVLIGNQPQH
TRBJ2-2 TRBV7-9 NA ASSPKSGRDTGELF
TRBJ2-7 TRBV29-1 NA SVLEYEQY
TRBJ1-2 TRBV28 many ASSLPGYGYT
TRBJ2-3 TRBV6-1 many ASSEGAQDTQY
TRBJ1-1 TRBV2 many ASKRTSTFMNTEAF
TRBJ2-7 TRBV20-1 NA GARTAGRSYEQY
TRBJ2-5 TRBV7-2 NA ASIPIWATQETQY
TRBJ2-1 TRBV6-1 NA ASTRQEYNEQF
TRBJ2-5 TRBV7-9 NA ASSRAGQETQY
TRBJ2-7 TRBV12-3/TRBV12-4 few ASSLGGSIYEQY
TRBJ2-5 TRBV15 NA ATSRVGISETQY
TRBJ2-5 TRBV7-9 NA ASSLTSGQETQY
TRBJ2-1 TRBV7-9 NA ASSGPSGRPGEQF
TRBJ1-1 TRBV10-3 NA AISYRKNTEAF
TRBJ2-7 TRBV13 many ASSLPQGSYEQY
TRBJ2-1 TRBV7-2 NA ASSLVFYDEQF
TRBJ2-7 TRBV7-2 NA ASSLAGTSDEQY
TRBJ2-5 TRBV18 many ASSLGSTLETQY
TRBJ1-1 TRBV12-3/TRBV12-4 NA ASTPGQGMNTEAF
TRBJ2-2 TRBV20-1 NA SARVVSGTGELF
TRBJ1-5 TRBV2 many ASTQEGANQPQH